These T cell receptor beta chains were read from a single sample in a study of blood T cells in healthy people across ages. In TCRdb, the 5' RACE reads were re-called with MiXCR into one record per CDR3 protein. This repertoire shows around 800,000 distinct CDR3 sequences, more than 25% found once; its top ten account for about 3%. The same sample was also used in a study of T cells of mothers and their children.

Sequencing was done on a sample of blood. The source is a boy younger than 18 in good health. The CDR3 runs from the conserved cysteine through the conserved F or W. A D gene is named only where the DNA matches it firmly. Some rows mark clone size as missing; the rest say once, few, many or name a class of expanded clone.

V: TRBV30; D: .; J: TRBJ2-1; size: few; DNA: TGTGCCTGGAGTGGGTCGGGGTTTGGCAATGAGCAGTTCTTC; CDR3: CAWSGSGFGNEQFF
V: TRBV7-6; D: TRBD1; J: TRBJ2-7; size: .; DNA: TGTGCCAGCAGCTCCTCCCCTTGGACAGGGGTCCGGGACGGGCAGTACTTC; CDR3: CASSSSPWTGVRDGQYF
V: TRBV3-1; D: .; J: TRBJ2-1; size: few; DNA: TGTGCCAGCAGCCAAGATCTAGGAGGGATATCCTACAATGAGCAGTTCTTC; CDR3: CASSQDLGGISYNEQFF
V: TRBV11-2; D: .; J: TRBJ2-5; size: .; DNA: TGTGCCAGCAGCGCAGAGTTACTAACTCGAGAGACCCAGTACTTC; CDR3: CASSAELLTRETQYF
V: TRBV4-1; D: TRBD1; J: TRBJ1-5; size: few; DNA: TGCGCCAGCAGCCCCCGGGACAGGGGGCAGCCCCAGCATTTT; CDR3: CASSPRDRGQPQHF
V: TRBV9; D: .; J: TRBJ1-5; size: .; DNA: TGTGCCAGCCGTCCCGGTCAGCCCCAGCATTTT; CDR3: CASRPGQPQHF
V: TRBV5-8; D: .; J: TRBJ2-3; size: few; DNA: TGTGCCAGCAGCTTGACCCTGGGCCGGAGGGACACAGATACGCAGTATTTT; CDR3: CASSLTLGRRDTDTQYF
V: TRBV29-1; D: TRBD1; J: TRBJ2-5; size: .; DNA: TGCAGCGGGGGGGGACAGGGGAATACAGAGACCCAGTACTTC; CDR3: CSGGGQGNTETQYF
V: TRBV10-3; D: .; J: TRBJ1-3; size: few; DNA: TGTGCCATCACCTTGGACGGTGCTGGAAACACCATATATTTT; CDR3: CAITLDGAGNTIYF
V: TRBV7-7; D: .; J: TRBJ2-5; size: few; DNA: TGTGCCAGCAGCTTAGAGACAGGAGACCAAGAGACCCAGTACTTC; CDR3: CASSLETGDQETQYF
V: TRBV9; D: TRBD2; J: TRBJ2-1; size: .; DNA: TGTGCCAGCAGCATTACTAGCGGGGGAACCTACAATGAGCAGTTCTTC; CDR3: CASSITSGGTYNEQFF
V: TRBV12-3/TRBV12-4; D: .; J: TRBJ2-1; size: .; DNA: TGTGCCAGCAGACTAACCAGCGGGTTTAATAATGAGCAGTTCTTC; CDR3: CASRLTSGFNNEQFF
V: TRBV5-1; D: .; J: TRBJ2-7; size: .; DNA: TGCGCCAGCAGTGGAGGCTGGCAGTACTCCTACGAGCAGTACTTC; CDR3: CASSGGWQYSYEQYF
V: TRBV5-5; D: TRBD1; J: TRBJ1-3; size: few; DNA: TGTGCCAGCAGCTTGGATCCAGGGGGCAGAGGAAACACCATATATTTT; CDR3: CASSLDPGGRGNTIYF
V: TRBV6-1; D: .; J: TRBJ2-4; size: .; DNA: TGTGCCAGCAGCTACGGGACGGACCTAGCCAAAAACATTCAGTACTTC; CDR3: CASSYGTDLAKNIQYF
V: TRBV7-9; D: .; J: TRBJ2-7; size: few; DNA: TGTGCCAGCAGCCCCCCGTCCGGCAAATACTACGAGCAGTACTTC; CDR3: CASSPPSGKYYEQYF
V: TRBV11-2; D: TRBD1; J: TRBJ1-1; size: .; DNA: TGTGCCAGCAGTGACAGGGCCATTGAAGCTTTCTTT; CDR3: CASSDRAIEAFF
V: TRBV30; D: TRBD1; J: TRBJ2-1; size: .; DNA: TGTGCCTGGAGTACGGGACAGGGCTACAATGAGCAGTTCTTC; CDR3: CAWSTGQGYNEQFF
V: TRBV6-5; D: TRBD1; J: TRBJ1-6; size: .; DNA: TGTGCCAGCAGCCGCGGACAGGCCTATTCACCCCTCCACTTT; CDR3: CASSRGQAYSPLHF
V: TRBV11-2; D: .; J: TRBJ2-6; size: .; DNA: TGTGCCAGCAGGTTTACAGGGTCTGGGGCCAACGTCCTGACTTTC; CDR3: CASRFTGSGANVLTF
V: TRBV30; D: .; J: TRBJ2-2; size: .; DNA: TGTGCCTGGAGGCCCCCTTATGGGAGGGGGGAAACCGGGGAGCTGTTTTTT; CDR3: CAWRPPYGRGETGELFF
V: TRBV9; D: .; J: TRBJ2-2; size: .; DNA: TGTGCCAGCAGCGTAGAGGCAGGAGGAGATACCGGGGAGCTGTTTTTT; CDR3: CASSVEAGGDTGELFF
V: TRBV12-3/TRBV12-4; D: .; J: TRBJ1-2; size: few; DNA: TGTGCCAGCAGTTTAGGTGGTCTATCGGGCTACACCTTC; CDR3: CASSLGGLSGYTF
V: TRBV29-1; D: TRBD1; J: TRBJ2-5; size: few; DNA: TGCAGCGTTCCGGACAGGGGGCGGGAGACCCAGTACTTC; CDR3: CSVPDRGRETQYF
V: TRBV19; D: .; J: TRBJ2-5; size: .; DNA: TGTGCCAGTAGTATAACCCCCCAGGGGAGTTGGGAGACCCAGTACTTC; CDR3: CASSITPQGSWETQYF
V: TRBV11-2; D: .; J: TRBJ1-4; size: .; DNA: TGTGCCAGCAGCTTAGGCCCTGAGGGGAGCGGTGAAAAACTGTTTTTT; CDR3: CASSLGPEGSGEKLFF
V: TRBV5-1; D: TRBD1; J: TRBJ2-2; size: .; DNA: TGCGCCAGCAGCGTCGACAGGGACACCGGGGAGCTGTTTTTT; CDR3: CASSVDRDTGELFF
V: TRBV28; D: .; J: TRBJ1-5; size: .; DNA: TGTGCCAGCAGTAGGGAGGAAGGCAATCAGCCCCAGCATTTT; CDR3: CASSREEGNQPQHF
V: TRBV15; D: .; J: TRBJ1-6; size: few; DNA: TGTGCCACCAGCAGAGATAGGGTCCAATCGCCCCTCCACTTT; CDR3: CATSRDRVQSPLHF
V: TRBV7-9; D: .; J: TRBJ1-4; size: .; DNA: TGTGCCAGCAGCCCGCTCGGTAAAGGCGAAAAACTGTTTTTT; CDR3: CASSPLGKGEKLFF
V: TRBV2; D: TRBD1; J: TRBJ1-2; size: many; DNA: TGTGCCAGCAGTGCCTCCGGGACAGACTATGGCTACACCTTC; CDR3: CASSASGTDYGYTF
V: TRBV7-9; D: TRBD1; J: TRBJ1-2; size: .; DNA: TGTGCCAGCAGCCCCAGCCCAGGGGGTGATGGCTACACCTTC; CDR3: CASSPSPGGDGYTF
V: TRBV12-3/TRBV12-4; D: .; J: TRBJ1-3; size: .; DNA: TGTGCCAGCAGTTTTATCGAGGGGCCTGGAAACACCATATATTTT; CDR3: CASSFIEGPGNTIYF
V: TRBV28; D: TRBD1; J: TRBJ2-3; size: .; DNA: TGTGCCAGCAGTCCTCGGACAGGGGTCACAGATACGCAGTATTTT; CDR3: CASSPRTGVTDTQYF
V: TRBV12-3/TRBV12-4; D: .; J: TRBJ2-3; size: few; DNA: TGTGCCAGCAGTTTACGGACTCCGGATACGCAGTATTTT; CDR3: CASSLRTPDTQYF
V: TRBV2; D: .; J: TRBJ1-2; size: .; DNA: TGTGCCAGCAGTACTGTTCGACAGCCTATTCAATACTATGGCTACACCTTC; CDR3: CASSTVRQPIQYYGYTF
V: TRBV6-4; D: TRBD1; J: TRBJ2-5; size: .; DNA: TGTGCCACTACCACCCGGACAGGGGTCCAAGAGACCCAGTACTTC; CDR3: CATTTRTGVQETQYF
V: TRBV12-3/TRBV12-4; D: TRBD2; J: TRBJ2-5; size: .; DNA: TGTGCCAGCAGTGGGGGGACTCCAGGCGGGGGGACCCAGTACTTC; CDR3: CASSGGTPGGGTQYF
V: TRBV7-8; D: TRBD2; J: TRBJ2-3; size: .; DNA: TGTGCCAGCAGCCCCCGGGGGGGCCGGAGAGATACGCAGTATTTT; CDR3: CASSPRGGRRDTQYF
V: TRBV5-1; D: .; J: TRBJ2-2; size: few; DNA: TGCGCCAGCACAACCAGGGGAATGACCGGGGAGCTGTTTTTT; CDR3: CASTTRGMTGELFF
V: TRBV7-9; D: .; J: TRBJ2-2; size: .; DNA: TGTGCCAGCAGCTTCGGACATCCGAACACCGGGGAGCTGTTTTTT; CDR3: CASSFGHPNTGELFF
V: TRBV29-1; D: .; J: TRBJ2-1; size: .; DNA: TGCAGCGTTGAACTTCGGGGTACGGTGAATGAGCAGTTCTTC; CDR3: CSVELRGTVNEQFF
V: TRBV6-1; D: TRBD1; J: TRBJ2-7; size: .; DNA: TGTGCCAGCAGACCCTGGGCCGACAGGGCTTCCTACGAGCAGTACTTC; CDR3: CASRPWADRASYEQYF
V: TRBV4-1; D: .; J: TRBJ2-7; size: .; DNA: TGCGCCAGCAGCCAAGAAGGGGTATCCTACGAGCAGTACTTC; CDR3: CASSQEGVSYEQYF
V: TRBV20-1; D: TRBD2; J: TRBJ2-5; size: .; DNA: TGCAGTGCTAGACTAGCGGGGTCCAGAGAGACCCAGTACTTC; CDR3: CSARLAGSRETQYF
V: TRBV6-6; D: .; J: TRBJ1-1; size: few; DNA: TGTGCCAGCAGTTACTCGATCCCATCGGAGGCTTTCTTT; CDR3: CASSYSIPSEAFF
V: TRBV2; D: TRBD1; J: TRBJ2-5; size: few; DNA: TGTGCCAGCAGTGCCGACAGGGGTTGGGAGACCCAGTACTTC; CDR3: CASSADRGWETQYF
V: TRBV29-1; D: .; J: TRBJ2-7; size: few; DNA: TGCAGCGTTGAAGTTGGAGGAAATACCATCACCTACGAGCAGTACTTC; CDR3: CSVEVGGNTITYEQYF